This T cell receptor (beta chain) is from a study of blood T cell repertoires in COVID-19. Study-level background: Acute-phase and convalescent COVID-19 samples originated in the United States, Italy and Spain. Nucleic acid was either cDNA or gDNA, and it came from T cells, B-cell-depleted T cells, or PBMCs.

Original analysis: Quantification of nucleated cells was approximated via reference gene primer amplification. Profiling relied on immunoSEQ multiplex PCR, and the TCRdb table lists in-frame clones only, not all of them. The V and J calls and clone size come from that table; D and trimming were worked out from the DNA. This sample carries under 300,000 clones, less than 90% of them seen once, and the ten largest clones take roughly 13%. As regards this clone: In the same sample, other DNA sequences code for this CDR3.

With 3 bases clipped from V and 4 bases from J, the junction kept 8 bases outside the gene matches. Per the germline V gene, CDR1 is LNHDA and CDR2 is SQIVND (reference sequence). This CDR3 has 15 residues. The sequenced sample was peripheral blood. This TCR was sampled from a woman in her 70s with COVID-19, enrolled during active disease. The rearrangement links TRBV19 to TRBJ1-1; TRBD1 agrees at 7 bases. This CDR3 reads CASSILQGLGTEAFF. The CDR3 region has the DNA TGTGCCAGTAGTATCCTACAGGGGCTGGGCACTGAAGCTTTCTTT.